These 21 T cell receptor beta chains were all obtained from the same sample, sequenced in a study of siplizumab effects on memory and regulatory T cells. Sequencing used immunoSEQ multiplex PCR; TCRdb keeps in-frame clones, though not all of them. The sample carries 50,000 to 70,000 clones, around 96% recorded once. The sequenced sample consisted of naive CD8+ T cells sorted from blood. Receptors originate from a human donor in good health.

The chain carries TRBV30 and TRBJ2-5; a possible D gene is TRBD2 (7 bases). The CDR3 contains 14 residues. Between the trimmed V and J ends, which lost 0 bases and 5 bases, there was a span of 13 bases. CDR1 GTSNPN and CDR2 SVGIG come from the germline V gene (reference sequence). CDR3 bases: TGTGCCTGGAGTGTCCGGGGGGCGCGGGAGACCCAGTACTTC. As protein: CAWSVRGARETQYF. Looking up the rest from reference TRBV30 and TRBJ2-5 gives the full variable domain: SQTIHQWPATLVQPVGSPLSLECTVEGTSNPNLYWYRQAAGRGLQLLFYSVGIGQISSEVPQNLSASRPQDRQFILSSKKLLLSDSGFYLCAWSVRGARETQYFGPGTRLLVL.

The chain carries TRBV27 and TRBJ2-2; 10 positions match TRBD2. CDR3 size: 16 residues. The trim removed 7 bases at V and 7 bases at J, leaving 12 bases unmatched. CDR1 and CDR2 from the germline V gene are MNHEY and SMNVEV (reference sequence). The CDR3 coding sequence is TGTGCCAGCACCTTCTTTAGCGGGGGGTTGGGCGGGGAGCTGTTTTTT. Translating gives CASTFFSGGLGGELFF.

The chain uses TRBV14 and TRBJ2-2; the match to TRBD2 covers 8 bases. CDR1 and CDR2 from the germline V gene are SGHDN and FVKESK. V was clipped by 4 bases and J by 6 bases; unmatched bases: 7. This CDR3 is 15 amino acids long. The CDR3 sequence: CASSPPGGGSGELFF. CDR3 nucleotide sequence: TGTGCCAGCAGCCCCCCGGGGGGGGGATCCGGGGAGCTGTTTTTT.

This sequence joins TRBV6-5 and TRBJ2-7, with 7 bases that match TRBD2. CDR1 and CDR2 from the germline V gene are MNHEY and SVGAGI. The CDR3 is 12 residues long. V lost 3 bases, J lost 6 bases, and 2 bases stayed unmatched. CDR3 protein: CASSYGGGEQYF. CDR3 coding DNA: TGTGCCAGCAGTTATGGCGGGGGCGAGCAGTACTTC.

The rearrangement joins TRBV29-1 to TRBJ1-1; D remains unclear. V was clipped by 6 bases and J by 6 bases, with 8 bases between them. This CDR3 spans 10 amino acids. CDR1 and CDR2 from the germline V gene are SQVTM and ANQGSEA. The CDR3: CSVGDPEAFF. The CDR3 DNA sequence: TGCAGCGTGGGAGACCCTGAAGCTTTCTTT.

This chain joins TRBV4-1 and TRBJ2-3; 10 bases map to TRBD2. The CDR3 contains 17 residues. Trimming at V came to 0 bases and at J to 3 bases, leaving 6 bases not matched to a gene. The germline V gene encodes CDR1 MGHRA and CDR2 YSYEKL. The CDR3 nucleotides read TGCGCCAGCAGCCAAGAAGTTCCTAGCGGGGGAACAGATACGCAGTATTTT. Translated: CASSQEVPSGGTDTQYF.

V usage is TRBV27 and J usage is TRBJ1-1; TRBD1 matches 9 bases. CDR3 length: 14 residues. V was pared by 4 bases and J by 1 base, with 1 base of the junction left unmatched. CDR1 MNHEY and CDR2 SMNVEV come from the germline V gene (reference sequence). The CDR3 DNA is TGTGCCAGCAGTTGGGGACAGGGGAACACTGAAGCTTTCTTT. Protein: CASSWGQGNTEAFF.

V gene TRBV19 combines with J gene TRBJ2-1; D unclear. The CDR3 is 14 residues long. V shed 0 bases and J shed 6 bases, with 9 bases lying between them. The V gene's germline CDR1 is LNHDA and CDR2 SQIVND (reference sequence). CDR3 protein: CASSIDSNLNEQFF. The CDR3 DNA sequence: TGTGCCAGTAGTATAGACTCTAATCTCAATGAGCAGTTCTTC.

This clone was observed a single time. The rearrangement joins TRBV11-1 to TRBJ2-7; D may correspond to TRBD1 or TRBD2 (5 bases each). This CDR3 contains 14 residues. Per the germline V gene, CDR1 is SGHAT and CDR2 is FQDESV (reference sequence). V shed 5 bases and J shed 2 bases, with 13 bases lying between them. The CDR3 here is CASSHVGVAYEQYF. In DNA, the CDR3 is TGTGCCAGCAGCCACGTGGGGGTGGCCTACGAGCAGTACTTC.

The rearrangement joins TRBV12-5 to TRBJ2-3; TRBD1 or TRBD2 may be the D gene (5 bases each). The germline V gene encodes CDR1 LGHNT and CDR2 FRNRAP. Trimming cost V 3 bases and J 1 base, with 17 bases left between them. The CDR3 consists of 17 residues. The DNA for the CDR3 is TGTGCTAGTGGTTTCCGTCCGGGGCAGGATCGCACAGATACGCAGTATTTT. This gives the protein CASGFRPGQDRTDTQYF.

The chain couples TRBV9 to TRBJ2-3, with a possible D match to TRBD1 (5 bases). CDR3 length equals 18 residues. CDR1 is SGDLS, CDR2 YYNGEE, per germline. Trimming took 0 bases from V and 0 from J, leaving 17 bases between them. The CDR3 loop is CASSVGGLGGYSTDTQYF. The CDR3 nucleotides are TGTGCCAGCAGCGTAGGGGGCTTGGGCGGCTACAGCACAGATACGCAGTATTTT.

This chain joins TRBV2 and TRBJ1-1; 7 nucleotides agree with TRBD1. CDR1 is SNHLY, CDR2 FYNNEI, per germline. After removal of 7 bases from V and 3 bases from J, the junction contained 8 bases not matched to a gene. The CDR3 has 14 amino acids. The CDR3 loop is CASIGGTLDTEAFF. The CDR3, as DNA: TGTGCCAGCATAGGGGGCACTTTGGACACTGAAGCTTTCTTT.

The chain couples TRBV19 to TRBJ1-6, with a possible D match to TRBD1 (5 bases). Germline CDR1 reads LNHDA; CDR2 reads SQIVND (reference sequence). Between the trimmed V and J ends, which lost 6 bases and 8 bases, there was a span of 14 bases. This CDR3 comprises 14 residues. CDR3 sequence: CASSLVGGDSPLHF. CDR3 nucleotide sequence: TGTGCCAGTAGCTTGGTTGGAGGGGATTCACCCCTCCACTTT.

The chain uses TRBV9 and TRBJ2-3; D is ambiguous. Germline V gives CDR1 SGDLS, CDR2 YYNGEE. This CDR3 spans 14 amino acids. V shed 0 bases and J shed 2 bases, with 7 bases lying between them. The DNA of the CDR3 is TGTGCCAGCAGCGTAGACCTCATCACAGATACGCAGTATTTT. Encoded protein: CASSVDLITDTQYF.

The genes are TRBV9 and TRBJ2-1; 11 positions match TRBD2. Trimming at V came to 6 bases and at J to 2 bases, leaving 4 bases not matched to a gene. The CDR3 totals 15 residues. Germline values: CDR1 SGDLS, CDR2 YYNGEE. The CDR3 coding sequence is TGTGCCAGCACCCTAGCGGGGGGCACCTACAATGAGCAGTTCTTC. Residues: CASTLAGGTYNEQFF.

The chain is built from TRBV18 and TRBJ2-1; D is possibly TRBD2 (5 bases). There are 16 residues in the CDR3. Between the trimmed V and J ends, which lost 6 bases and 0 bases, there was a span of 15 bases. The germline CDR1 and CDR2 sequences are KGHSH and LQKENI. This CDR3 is CASSLRLSSSYNEQFF. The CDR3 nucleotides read TGTGCCAGCTCCCTCAGACTAAGCAGCTCCTACAATGAGCAGTTCTTC.

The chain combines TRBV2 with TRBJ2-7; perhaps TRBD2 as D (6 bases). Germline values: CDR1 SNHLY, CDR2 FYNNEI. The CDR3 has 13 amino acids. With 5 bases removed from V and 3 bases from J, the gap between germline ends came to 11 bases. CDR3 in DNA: TGTGCCAGCAGTTCCGGGACTCACTACGAGCAGTACTTC. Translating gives CASSSGTHYEQYF.

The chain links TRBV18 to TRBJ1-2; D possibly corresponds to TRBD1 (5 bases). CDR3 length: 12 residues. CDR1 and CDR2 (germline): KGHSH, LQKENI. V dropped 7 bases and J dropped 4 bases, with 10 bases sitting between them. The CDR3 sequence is CASFGGTYGYTF. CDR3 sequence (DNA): TGTGCCAGCTTCGGGGGGACCTATGGCTACACCTTC.

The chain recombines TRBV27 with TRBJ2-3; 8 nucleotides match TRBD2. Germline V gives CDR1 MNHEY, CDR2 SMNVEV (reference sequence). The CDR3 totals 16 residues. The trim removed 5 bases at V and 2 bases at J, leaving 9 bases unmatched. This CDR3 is CASSPLRAGVTDTQYF. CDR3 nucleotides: TGTGCCAGCAGTCCCCTGCGAGCGGGGGTCACAGATACGCAGTATTTT.

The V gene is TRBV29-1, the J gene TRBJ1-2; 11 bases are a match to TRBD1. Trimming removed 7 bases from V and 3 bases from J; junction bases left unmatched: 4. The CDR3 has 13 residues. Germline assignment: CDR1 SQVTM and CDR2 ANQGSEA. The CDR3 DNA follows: TGCAGCGATGCGGGACAGGGGGACTATGGCTACACCTTC. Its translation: CSDAGQGDYGYTF.

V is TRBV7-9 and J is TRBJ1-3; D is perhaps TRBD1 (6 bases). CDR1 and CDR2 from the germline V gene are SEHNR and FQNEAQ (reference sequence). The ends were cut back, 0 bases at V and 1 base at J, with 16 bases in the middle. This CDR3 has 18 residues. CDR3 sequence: CASSLASPGQGSGNTIYF. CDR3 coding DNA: TGTGCCAGCAGCTTAGCGTCTCCGGGGCAGGGGTCTGGAAACACCATATATTTT. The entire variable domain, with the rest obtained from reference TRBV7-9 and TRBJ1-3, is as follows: DTGVSQNPRHKITKRGQNVTFRCDPISEHNRLYWYRQTLGQGPEFLTYFQNEAQLEKSRLLSDRFSAERPKGSFSTLEIQRTEQGDSAMYLCASSLASPGQGSGNTIYFGEGSWLTVV.